This paragraph covers one TCR beta chain sequence. What it recognizes is unknown. 13 Jbeta primers and 60 Vbeta primers were used for the PCR. The protocol was immunoSEQ multiplex PCR, while the TCRdb copy is restricted to in-frame clones and leaves out a portion. The data include 30,000 to 35,000 clones; the top ten clones carry around 3.4%. These data belong to a study of cytomegalovirus exposure and HLA in healthy donors. J gave up 1 base and V 6 bases, and 5 bases lay outside the gene matches. The germline V gene has CDR1 LNHDA and CDR2 SQIVND (reference sequence). The CDR3 totals 14 residues. Overall study results and limits: The study reported that TCR beta sequences accurately predicted HLA-A and HLA-B alleles in most subjects. Follow-up analysis later connected one missense variant in DCLRE1C with trimming of TCR beta V- and J-genes.

The TCR was taken from a woman in her 40s in good health and CMV-seropositive. The V call is TRBV19, the J call TRBJ1-2; 7 bases match TRBD1. Sequenced material: PBMCs. CDR3 DNA sequence: TGTGCCAGTAGCCCGGGACAGATTAACTATGGCTACACCTTC. Translated, it gives CASSPGQINYGYTF.